This TCR beta chain was captured in a study of a mutant IDH1 vaccine in newly diagnosed glioma. On the study more broadly: Onset of vaccination occurred 4-6 weeks following radiotherapy alone, or with temozolomide cycles.

To note about this clone: Its antigen is currently unknown.

V lost 0 bases, J lost 1 base, and 12 bases lay in between. Germline CDR1 and CDR2: SQVTM and ANQGSEA. This CDR3 is 15 amino acids long. This table comes from immunoSEQ multiplex PCR, and its TCRdb copy is limited to in-frame clones, with some not included. The sample lists tens of thousands of clones, around 85% occurring once. Specified time point: week 11, during vaccination. The study gave 300 ug of mutant IDH1 20-mer peptide per vaccine dose, with topical imiquimod. Each tumor in the donors was a new WHO grade 3 or 4 astrocytoma, IDH1-mutant and ATRX-lost. The sample in question was PBMCs, obtained from a glioma patient whose treatment included an IDH1 peptide vaccine. J is TRBJ1-1 and V is TRBV29-1, with unresolved D. The TCR was taken from a woman between 45 and 65 years old with glioma. CDR3 DNA sequence: TGCAGCGTTGAAGATCGGGCAGGAGCGAACACTGAAGCTTTCTTT. It yields the protein CSVEDRAGANTEAFF. The full variable domain, completed using reference TRBV29-1 and TRBJ1-1, is SAVISQKPSRDICQRGTSLTIQCQVDSQVTMMFWYRQQPGQSLTLIATANQGSEATYESGFVIDKFPISRPNLTFSTLTVSNMSPEDSSIYLCSVEDRAGANTEAFFGQGTRLTVV.